Each of the 27 T cell receptor beta chains below was sequenced from the same sample in a study of ipilimumab plus nivolumab after autologous stem cell transplantation. The method was immunoSEQ multiplex PCR; TCRdb's version includes in-frame clones alone and lacks a portion of them. The data contain 77,000 or so clones, nearly 85% of them singletons. Material: PBMCs, obtained in a trial of ipilimumab plus nivolumab as post-transplant consolidation. Receptors were obtained from a male donor with diffuse large B-cell lymphoma.

The chain couples TRBV13 to TRBJ2-1, with D possibly TRBD1 on 5 matching bases. From germline, CDR1 is PRHDT and CDR2 FYEKMQ (reference sequence). The length of the CDR3 is 13 residues. The V end was cut by 2 bases, the J end by 4 bases, with 6 bases between. CDR3 nucleotide sequence: TGTGCCAGCAGCTTAAAGGGGTACAATGAGCAGTTCTTC. Residues: CASSLKGYNEQFF. Based on the CDR3 plus reference TRBV13 and TRBJ2-1, the full variable domain is AAGVIQSPRHLIKEKRETATLKCYPIPRHDTVYWYQQGPGQDPQFLISFYEKMQSDKGSIPDRFSAQQFSDYHSELNMSSLELGDSALYFCASSLKGYNEQFFGPGTRLTVL.

The chain is built from TRBV7-2 and TRBJ1-2, with D maybe TRBD1 (6 bases). This CDR3 spans 17 amino acids. Between the trimmed V and J ends, which lost 5 bases and 4 bases, there was a span of 23 bases. CDR1 is SGHTA, CDR2 FQGNSA, per germline. CDR3 in amino acids: CASSALQGRVGGYGYTF. CDR3 bases: TGTGCCAGCAGCGCACTACAGGGCCGGGTCGGTGGCTATGGCTACACCTTC.

This clone has just one count. The chain uses TRBV7-6 and TRBJ2-7, with 9 positions matching TRBD1. The J segment lost 4 bases and the V segment lost 1 base, leaving 5 bases of the junction unmatched. Germline assignment: CDR1 SGHVS and CDR2 FNYEAQ. CDR3 length equals 15 residues. For the CDR3, the DNA is TGTGCCAGCAGCTTAGGGGGACAGGGATCATACGAGCAGTACTTC. This encodes CASSLGGQGSYEQYF.

The J gene is TRBJ2-7, the V gene TRBV7-9; 7 positions match TRBD2. This CDR3 is built from 15 residues. The V segment lost 2 bases and the J segment 5 bases; nucleotides outside the gene matches: 9. Germline assignment: CDR1 SEHNR and CDR2 FQNEAQ (reference sequence). The CDR3 is CASSLSRRGNHEQYF. In nucleotides, the CDR3 is TGTGCCAGCAGCTTAAGTAGGCGGGGGAATCACGAGCAGTACTTC.

The V gene is TRBV6-1, the J gene TRBJ2-1, with D tentatively TRBD2 (6 bases). Germline CDR1 is MNHNS and CDR2 is SASEGT. CDR3 length: 16 amino acids. V lost 3 bases to trimming and J lost 2 bases, with 14 bases between them. In DNA, the CDR3 is TGTGCCAGCAGTGACCGGTGGCCGGGGGCCTACAATGAGCAGTTCTTC. Protein sequence: CASSDRWPGAYNEQFF.

V gene TRBV5-5 combines with J gene TRBJ2-3; TRBD2 matches at 10 bases. The CDR3 totals 15 residues. The V and J ends lost 0 bases and 6 bases, in that order; junction bases with no gene match: 4. Germline CDR1 and CDR2: SGHKS and YYEKEE (reference sequence). CDR3 nucleotides: TGTGCCAGCAGCTTGGGGCTAGCGGGAGTCGATACGCAGTATTTT. Residues: CASSLGLAGVDTQYF.

The J gene is TRBJ2-3, the V gene TRBV11-2; no clear D gene. V was shortened by 5 bases and J by 0 bases, with 9 bases between the two germline ends. CDR3 length equals 14 residues. The germline CDR1 and CDR2 sequences are SGHAT and FQNNGV. CDR3 coding DNA: TGTGCCAGCAGCGCTCGAGCTAGCACAGATACGCAGTATTTT. Protein product: CASSARASTDTQYF.

The rearrangement uses TRBV6-5 and TRBJ2-2; weak D call: TRBD1 (6 bases). Germline loops: CDR1 MNHEY, CDR2 SVGAGI. Between the trimmed V and J ends, which lost 0 bases and 10 bases, there was a span of 18 bases. The CDR3 is 16 amino acids. CDR3 in amino acids: CASSYSWDTPAPELFF. The CDR3 DNA sequence: TGTGCCAGCAGTTACTCGTGGGACACCCCCGCCCCGGAGCTGTTTTTT.

This chain uses TRBV2 with TRBJ2-2; D remains ambiguous. Germline CDR1 reads SNHLY; CDR2 reads FYNNEI. CDR3 length: 14 residues. Trimming cost V 4 bases and J 1 base, with 7 bases left between them. The CDR3 DNA follows: TGTGCCAGCAGTGGAACCGAGAACACCGGGGAGCTGTTTTTT. Encoded protein: CASSGTENTGELFF.

The genes are TRBV7-9 and TRBJ2-3; TRBD2 aligns across 8 bases. The CDR3 covers 16 residues. Germline trimming cut 4 bases from V and 4 bases from J; bases unmatched to any gene: 10. Germline V CDR1 and CDR2: SEHNR, FQNEAQ (reference sequence). In nucleotides, the CDR3 is TGTGCCAGCAGCTCCTTCGTAGCGGGGAGATCAGATACGCAGTATTTT. It encodes CASSSFVAGRSDTQYF.

The gene calls are TRBV30 and TRBJ2-5, with 10 bases that match TRBD2. V dropped 4 bases and J dropped 4; count of bases not matched to a gene: 15. The CDR3 is made up of 17 amino acids. Germline lookup yields CDR1 GTSNPN and CDR2 SVGIG (reference sequence). This CDR3 reads CAWTFGMGLARGETQYF. The CDR3 DNA is TGTGCCTGGACCTTTGGTATGGGACTAGCGAGGGGAGAGACCCAGTACTTC.

This chain links TRBV5-6 with TRBJ2-3; TRBD2 agrees at 9 bases. CDR1 and CDR2 (germline): SGHDT, YYEEEE. V was clipped by 1 base and J by 14 bases; unmatched bases: 11. This CDR3 contains 14 residues. This chain's CDR3 is CASSLWVAGALPYF. For the CDR3, the DNA is TGTGCCAGCAGCTTGTGGGTAGCGGGGGCCCTCCCGTATTTT.

CDR3 loop: CASSLGDGRYNEQFF. In DNA form, the CDR3 reads TGTGCCAGCAGCTTAGGAGATGGCAGGTACAATGAGCAGTTCTTC. This sequence joins TRBV7-2 and TRBJ2-1; D uncertain. Trimming pared 1 base from V and 4 bases from J, leaving 11 bases between. CDR3 length: 15 residues. Per germline, CDR1 SGHTA and CDR2 FQGNSA.

This clone was recorded once. The chain joins TRBV9 to TRBJ2-5; D uncertain. The length of the CDR3 is 14 residues. Germline V lookup: CDR1 SGDLS, CDR2 YYNGEE. Trimming left V 1 base short and J 3 bases short, with 10 bases between. CDR3 sequence: CASSVSGLEETQYF. CDR3 DNA sequence: TGTGCCAGCAGCGTATCAGGCCTGGAAGAGACCCAGTACTTC.

Only a few counts were recorded for this clone. V and J are TRBV2 and TRBJ1-5; a weak D match, TRBD1 (6 bases). V lost 7 bases to trimming and J lost 1 base, with 14 bases between them. Germline CDR1 reads SNHLY; CDR2 reads FYNNEI. This CDR3 comprises 15 residues. The CDR3 nucleotides read TGTGCCAGCACCGAACAGGGTAGGAGCAATCAGCCCCAGCATTTT. Encoded protein: CASTEQGRSNQPQHF.

The V call is TRBV4-2, the J call TRBJ2-6; 10 nucleotides agree with TRBD1. CDR1 and CDR2 (germline): LGHNA, YNFKEQ. Trimming removed 4 bases from V and 0 bases from J; junction bases left unmatched: 9. The CDR3 runs 19 residues. The CDR3 is CASSPRDRGSLSGANVLTF. The CDR3 DNA sequence: TGTGCCAGCAGCCCCCGGGACAGGGGCTCCCTCTCTGGGGCCAACGTCCTGACTTTC.

The chain links TRBV11-2 to TRBJ1-2; D not certain. Germline values: CDR1 SGHAT, CDR2 FQNNGV. The CDR3 spans 14 residues. V was cut by 0 bases and J by 8 bases, with 13 bases left in between. DNA for the CDR3: TGTGCCAGCAGCTTAGAATGGCGCGGGGTGGGCTACACCTTC. Encoded protein: CASSLEWRGVGYTF.

V and J are TRBV27 and TRBJ2-4; perhaps D is TRBD1 or TRBD2 (6 bases each). From germline, CDR1 is MNHEY and CDR2 SMNVEV (reference sequence). The CDR3 has 17 residues. The V gene lost 4 bases and the J gene lost 0 bases, with 16 bases spanning the gap. The CDR3 DNA follows: TGTGCCAGCAGTTCAATTTTAGGGGGGTTAGCCAAAAACATTCAGTACTTC. Amino acids: CASSSILGGLAKNIQYF.

The V gene is TRBV30, the J gene TRBJ2-5; D may be TRBD2 (6 bases). The J call is uncertain, as TRBJ2-7 better fits the DNA end. Germline loops: CDR1 GTSNPN, CDR2 SVGIG (reference sequence). The CDR3 extends over 13 amino acids. The CDR3 nucleotides are TGTGCCTGGAGTGGCGCTAGCGACTACGAGCAGTACTTC. It translates to CAWSGASDYEQYF.

The chain employs TRBV18 and TRBJ1-5; the D gene is possibly TRBD1 (5 bases). The CDR3 loop spans 15 amino acids. With 4 bases removed from V and 0 bases from J, the gap between germline ends came to 10 bases. Germline V CDR1 and CDR2: KGHSH, LQKENI. This chain's CDR3 is CASSRGEVSNQPQHF. Here the CDR3 DNA reads TGTGCCAGCTCACGAGGGGAGGTTAGCAATCAGCCCCAGCATTTT. The full variable domain, completed using reference TRBV18 and TRBJ1-5, is NAGVMQNPRHLVRRRGQEARLRCSPMKGHSHVYWYRQLPEEGLKFMVYLQKENIIDESGMPKERFSAEFPKEGPSILRIQQVVRGDSAAYFCASSRGEVSNQPQHFGDGTRLSIL.

The V gene is TRBV9, the J gene TRBJ2-5; D is unclear. The germline gives CDR1 SGDLS, CDR2 YYNGEE. V was shortened by 0 bases and J by 5 bases, with 14 bases between the two germline ends. This CDR3 has 15 amino acids. CDR3 protein: CASSVGVGLGETQYF. The CDR3 DNA sequence: TGTGCCAGCAGCGTAGGGGTAGGGTTGGGGGAGACCCAGTACTTC.

V and J are TRBV7-8 and TRBJ2-3; 10 nucleotides line up with TRBD2. Germline CDR1 reads SGHVS; CDR2 reads FQNEAQ. V gave up 5 bases and J gave up 3 bases; unmatched junction bases: 14. The CDR3 is made up of 18 amino acids. In nucleotides, the CDR3 is TGTGCCAGCAGCGGAGCGGTAGCGGGGGGAAAGGCGACAGATACGCAGTATTTT. Translation gives CASSGAVAGGKATDTQYF. Together with reference TRBV7-8 and TRBJ2-3, the CDR3 gives the full variable domain: GAGVSQSPRYKVAKRGQDVALRCDPISGHVSLFWYQQALGQGPEFLTYFQNEAQLDKSGLPSDRFFAERPEGSVSTLKIQRTQQEDSAVYLCASSGAVAGGKATDTQYFGPGTRLTVL.

CDR3 bases: TGTGCCAGCAGTAATGAGGGCAAGAGGGGCTACACCTTC. It encodes CASSNEGKRGYTF. The chain links TRBV6-6 to TRBJ1-2; D unclear. Germline CDR1 MNHNY, CDR2 SVGAGI (reference sequence). Trimming cost V 5 bases and J 8 bases, with 15 bases left between them. CDR3 length equals 13 residues.

The chain links TRBV2 to TRBJ2-5; D could derive from TRBD1 or TRBD2 (5 bases each). CDR3 length: 13 amino acids. V was cut by 6 bases and J by 2 bases, with 10 bases left in between. The V gene's germline CDR1 is SNHLY and CDR2 FYNNEI. The CDR3 here is CASSWDPQETQYF. The CDR3 DNA follows: TGTGCCAGCAGCTGGGACCCACAAGAGACCCAGTACTTC.

The chain couples TRBV27 to TRBJ2-5, with 7 bases lining up with TRBD1. The J call is in doubt because the DNA end fits TRBJ2-7 better. Looked up from germline, CDR1 is MNHEY and CDR2 is SMNVEV (reference sequence). The CDR3 is made up of 16 amino acids. The CDR3 sequence is CASSPPDRTLPYEQYF. CDR3 coding DNA: TGTGCCAGCAGTCCCCCGGACAGGACCCTCCCCTACGAGCAGTACTTC.

The chain recombines TRBV18 with TRBJ2-2; D remains ambiguous. The CDR3 spans 15 residues. Germline lookup yields CDR1 KGHSH and CDR2 LQKENI. V was pared by 6 bases and J by 5 bases, with 16 bases between. The CDR3 bases are TGTGCCAGCTCGACGGACCAACCTAGTACCGGGGAGCTGTTTTTT. It translates to CASSTDQPSTGELFF.

V is TRBV7-2 and J is TRBJ2-3, with TRBD2 identical over 11 bases. The trim removed 5 bases at V and 6 bases at J, leaving 7 bases unmatched. Germline CDR1 reads SGHTA; CDR2 reads FQGNSA. The CDR3 contains 15 residues. The chain's CDR3 is CASSPSGGRRDTQYF. CDR3 nucleotides: TGTGCCAGCAGCCCTAGCGGGGGGCGGCGGGATACGCAGTATTTT. The complete variable domain, with remaining parts taken from reference TRBV7-2 and TRBJ2-3, reads GAGVSQSPSNKVTEKGKDVELRCDPISGHTALYWYRQSLGQGLEFLIYFQGNSAPDKSGLPSDRFSAERTGGSVSTLTIQRTQQEDSAVYLCASSPSGGRRDTQYFGPGTRLTVL.